Listed below are T cell receptor beta chains from one sample, sequenced in a study of Ad26.COV2.S vaccination and SARS-CoV-2 variants. Sequenced by immunoSEQ multiplex PCR; TCRdb stores in-frame clones only, minus some. The profile shows about 480,000 clones, roughly nine tenths of them singletons. This specimen was peripheral blood, taken in a trial of Ad26.COV2.S vaccine versus placebo. Receptor source: a person aged 18-65 years who received the Ad26.COV2.S COVID-19 vaccine or a placebo. The CDR3 runs from the conserved cysteine through the conserved F or W. D genes are given only for firm matches. The listing skips clone size in some rows; elsewhere it reads once, few, many or a size class.

TRBD2 | TRBJ2-1 | TRBV9 | . | TGTGCCAGCAGCGTAGCAGCGGGAGAGGGCAATGAGCAGTTCTTC | CASSVAAGEGNEQFF
. | TRBJ1-5 | TRBV21-1 | . | TGTGCCAGCAGCAAGGCCCCGGCGACGGATCAGCCCCAGCATTTT | CASSKAPATDQPQHF
. | TRBJ1-1 | TRBV6-6 | . | TGTGCCAGCAATCTTAGGGGTACTGAAGCTTTCTTT | CASNLRGTEAFF
. | TRBJ2-5 | TRBV11-2 | . | TGTGCCAGCAGCTTAACTTGGCAAAACTCAGGGACCCAGTACTTC | CASSLTWQNSGTQYF
. | TRBJ1-1 | TRBV28 | once | TGTGCCAGCACGCAAGGGACGGGGAACACTGAAGCTTTCTTT | CASTQGTGNTEAFF
. | TRBJ2-5 | TRBV6-5 | . | TGTGCCAGCAGTTTAAGGGGATCCGACCAAGAGACCCAGTACTTC | CASSLRGSDQETQYF
. | TRBJ2-3 | TRBV25-1 | once | TGTGCCAGCAGCGCCACGGGCGGCACAGATACGCAGTATTTT | CASSATGGTDTQYF
. | TRBJ1-5 | TRBV28 | once | TGTGCCAGCAGTTTTTATCGCAGGGTGAGCAATCAGCCCCAGCATTTT | CASSFYRRVSNQPQHF
TRBD1 | TRBJ2-5 | TRBV15 | . | TGTGCCACCCGACAGGGCGGAGAGACCCAGTACTTC | CATRQGGETQYF
. | TRBJ2-7 | TRBV4-3 | . | TGCGCCAGCAGCCAAGGTCTCACGAGCGAGCAGTACTTC | CASSQGLTSEQYF
. | TRBJ2-3 | TRBV7-9 | . | TGTGCCAGCATCTGGGGCGCCTCGGATACGCAGTATTTT | CASIWGASDTQYF
TRBD1 | TRBJ1-1 | TRBV20-1 | . | TGCAGTGCTAGTGGCCGACGGGGCGACAGGGGGGCGTACACTGAAGCTTTCTTT | CSASGRRGDRGAYTEAFF
TRBD1 | TRBJ1-2 | TRBV7-9 | . | TGTGCCAGCAGCTTAAGTCAGACAGGGGAAGGCTACACCTTC | CASSLSQTGEGYTF
. | TRBJ2-1 | TRBV7-3 | . | TGTGCCAGCAGCTCCCACGGATCAAGGGTAACGAATGAGCAGTTCTTC | CASSSHGSRVTNEQFF
. | TRBJ1-5 | TRBV28 | . | TGTGCCAGCAGTTTACAGGTTTTGCAACGTCAGCCCCAGCATTTT | CASSLQVLQRQPQHF
. | TRBJ1-1 | TRBV6-5 | . | TGTGCCAGCAGTTTCACAGGGTCTAGCACTGAAGCTTTCTTT | CASSFTGSSTEAFF
TRBD2 | TRBJ2-1 | TRBV7-8 | . | TGTGCCAGCAGCACTAGCGGGAGCTCCTACAATGAGCAGTTCTTC | CASSTSGSSYNEQFF
TRBD2 | TRBJ2-7 | TRBV24-1 | . | TGTGCCACCAGGGCAAGCGGGAGCGACGAGCAGTACTTC | CATRASGSDEQYF
. | TRBJ2-5 | TRBV9 | . | TGTGCCAGCAGCGTAGGGCCGAACCAAGAGACCCAGTACTTC | CASSVGPNQETQYF
TRBD1 | TRBJ2-7 | TRBV7-9 | . | TGTGCCAGCAGCCCGGCCAGGGGGCTCTACGAGCAGTACTTC | CASSPARGLYEQYF
TRBD2 | TRBJ2-1 | TRBV7-7 | . | TGTGCTAGCAGCCCCGGGGCTAGCGGGAGGGCGAATGAGCAGTTCTTC | CASSPGASGRANEQFF
. | TRBJ2-3 | TRBV7-3 | . | TGTGCCAGCAGCTTAAGGCCCCACGCAGATACGCAGTATTTT | CASSLRPHADTQYF
. | TRBJ2-1 | TRBV20-1 | . | TGCAGTGCTAGCCGGGCCGGTGAGCAGTTCTTC | CSASRAGEQFF
. | TRBJ1-4 | TRBV7-9 | . | TGTGCCAGCAGCCAACCCCCGATGAATGAAAAACTGTTTTTT | CASSQPPMNEKLFF
TRBD1 | TRBJ2-7 | TRBV6-6 | . | TGTGCCAGCAGTTCTTCAAGGACAGGGTACTCCTACGAGCAGTACTTC | CASSSSRTGYSYEQYF
. | TRBJ2-7 | TRBV4-3 | . | TGCGCCAGCAGCCAAGTAGCCCAGGGGCCCTCCTACGAGCAGTACTTC | CASSQVAQGPSYEQYF
TRBD2 | TRBJ2-7 | TRBV11-2 | many | TGTGCCAGCAGCTTATCTCCGGGAGGCGAGCAGTACTTC | CASSLSPGGEQYF
. | TRBJ1-5 | TRBV28 | . | TGTGCCAGCAGTATCCCCCTAAGCGGTCAGCCCCAGCATTTT | CASSIPLSGQPQHF
. | TRBJ1-4 | TRBV7-8 | . | TGTGCCAGCAGCTTAAGGTCAACAGATGAAAAACTGTTTTTT | CASSLRSTDEKLFF
. | TRBJ1-6 | TRBV30 | once | TGTGCCTGGACCTCGAGCTCCTATAATTCACCCCTCCACTTT | CAWTSSSYNSPLHF
TRBD2 | TRBJ2-3 | TRBV4-2 | . | TGTGCCAGCAGCCGTCGGGAGGGCCTCGGCACAGATACGCAGTATTTT | CASSRREGLGTDTQYF
. | TRBJ2-1 | TRBV12-3/TRBV12-4 | . | TGTGCCAGCAGTTTAACTAGATCCAATGAGCAGTTCTTC | CASSLTRSNEQFF
TRBD1 | TRBJ1-1 | TRBV13 | . | TGTGCCAGCAGCCGACAGGGGGCGGGCACTGAAGCTTTCTTT | CASSRQGAGTEAFF
. | TRBJ2-2 | TRBV27 | few | TGTGCCAGCAGAGCACTTTGGACAGACCCGGGGACCGGGGAGCTGTTTTTT | CASRALWTDPGTGELFF
. | TRBJ1-2 | TRBV18 | few | TGTGCCAGCTCACCAGTCGGGTCAGGGTTGTTCGGCTACACCTTC | CASSPVGSGLFGYTF
. | TRBJ1-1 | TRBV6-5 | . | TGTGCCAGCGGGCGGGGGGGACCCAACACTGAAGCTTTCTTT | CASGRGGPNTEAFF
. | TRBJ2-2 | TRBV9 | . | TGTGCCAGCAGCGTAGCTACTCTCGGTGGGAGCGCGGCCGGGGAGCTGTTTTTT | CASSVATLGGSAAGELFF
TRBD1 | TRBJ2-1 | TRBV6-4 | . | TGTGCCAGCAGGGCTCATAGGGGGCGAGACAATGAGCAGTTCTTC | CASRAHRGRDNEQFF
. | TRBJ1-4 | TRBV6-2/TRBV6-3 | once | TGTGCCAGCAGTTATTTGGGCGGAGAAAAACTGTTTTTT | CASSYLGGEKLFF
TRBD2 | TRBJ2-7 | TRBV4-1 | . | TGCGCCAGCAGCCGTCTTAGGAGCGGGACTAGCGGGAGGCTGGGAGACGAGCAGTACTTC | CASSRLRSGTSGRLGDEQYF
. | TRBJ1-5 | TRBV21-1 | . | TGTGCCAGCAGCATACGGACCCAGGACAGGCTCGAGCCCCAGCATTTT | CASSIRTQDRLEPQHF